These T cell receptor beta chains were read from a single sample in a study of preoperative IRX-2 immunotherapy in early breast cancer. The method was immunoSEQ multiplex PCR; TCRdb's version includes in-frame clones alone and lacks a portion of them. Of some 99,000 clones listed, roughly 88% are singletons. The sample was tumor tissue, taken after IRX-2 immunotherapy. These receptors all come from a human donor with breast cancer. CDR3s include the opening cysteine and the closing phenylalanine or tryptophan. The D gene is left open where the match is weak. Size values are once, few and many counts, or a class for expanded clones, and some rows have none.

length: 16; D: -; V: TRBV28; J: TRBJ1-2; size: few; CDR3: CASSPPQGRLLYGYTF; DNA: TGTGCCAGCAGTCCACCACAAGGGCGGCTACTATATGGCTACACCTTC
length: 13; D: -; V: TRBV28; J: TRBJ1-1; size: -; CDR3: CASVGLGDTEAFF; DNA: TGTGCCAGCGTCGGCCTTGGGGACACTGAAGCTTTCTTT
length: 14; D: -; V: TRBV6-8; J: TRBJ1-1; size: -; CDR3: CASRLDKPNTEAFF; DNA: TGTGCCAGCAGGTTGGACAAGCCGAACACTGAAGCTTTCTTT
length: 14; D: TRBD1; V: TRBV28; J: TRBJ1-1; size: -; CDR3: CASTKTGGFTEAFF; DNA: TGTGCCAGCACCAAGACAGGGGGCTTCACTGAAGCTTTCTTT
length: 13; D: -; V: TRBV28; J: TRBJ1-5; size: -; CDR3: CASAQGFGQPQHF; DNA: TGTGCCAGCGCTCAGGGGTTCGGGCAGCCCCAGCATTTT
length: 14; D: -; V: TRBV12-5; J: TRBJ1-2; size: -; CDR3: CASGFMTEPYGYTF; DNA: TGTGCTAGTGGTTTTATGACAGAGCCTTATGGCTACACCTTC
length: 14; D: TRBD1; V: TRBV6-8; J: TRBJ1-2; size: -; CDR3: CASSYRDSSYGYTF; DNA: TGTGCCAGCAGTTATCGGGACAGCTCCTATGGCTACACCTTC
length: 16; D: TRBD2; V: TRBV5-1; J: TRBJ2-7; size: -; CDR3: CASSLSGLAGAYEQYF; DNA: TGCGCCAGCAGCTTGTCGGGACTAGCGGGAGCCTACGAGCAGTACTTC
length: 15; D: TRBD2; V: TRBV7-6; J: TRBJ2-7; size: -; CDR3: CASSRSGTSSYEQYF; DNA: TGTGCCAGCAGCCGTAGCGGGACGAGCTCCTACGAGCAGTACTTC
length: 13; D: TRBD1; V: TRBV6-4; J: TRBJ1-1; size: few; CDR3: CASSRQGGSEAFF; DNA: TGTGCCAGCAGCCGACAGGGCGGTAGTGAAGCTTTCTTT
length: 13; D: -; V: TRBV6-8; J: TRBJ1-1; size: -; CDR3: CASSPGGPTEAFF; DNA: TGTGCCAGCAGCCCGGGGGGGCCCACTGAAGCTTTCTTT
length: 13; D: -; V: TRBV25-1; J: TRBJ2-3; size: -; CDR3: CASSDVAGDTQYF; DNA: TGTGCCAGCAGTGATGTGGCGGGAGATACGCAGTATTTT
length: 16; D: -; V: TRBV7-7; J: TRBJ2-3; size: once; CDR3: CASSQAGAASTDTQYF; DNA: TGTGCCAGCAGCCAAGCTGGGGCGGCTAGCACAGATACGCAGTATTTT
length: 14; D: -; V: TRBV1; J: TRBJ2-5; size: -; CDR3: CASSRDRGGETQYF; DNA: TGCGCCAGCAGCCGAGACAGGGGGGGAGAGACCCAGTACTTC
length: 15; D: -; V: TRBV28; J: TRBJ1-4; size: few; CDR3: CASSLPTGAVEKLFF; DNA: TGTGCCAGCAGTTTGCCGACGGGGGCGGTTGAAAAACTGTTTTTT
length: 13; D: -; V: TRBV19; J: TRBJ2-1; size: -; CDR3: CASSIGTRNEQFF; DNA: TGTGCCAGTAGTATTGGGACTCGTAATGAGCAGTTCTTC
length: 14; D: -; V: TRBV11-1; J: TRBJ1-1; size: -; CDR3: CASSPQGSWAEAFF; DNA: TGTGCCAGCAGCCCTCAGGGTTCCTGGGCTGAAGCTTTCTTT
length: 16; D: TRBD1; V: TRBV6-8; J: TRBJ2-1; size: -; CDR3: CASSRTGPRSYNEQFF; DNA: TGTGCCAGCAGCCGGACAGGGCCCCGCTCCTACAATGAGCAGTTCTTC
length: 13; D: -; V: TRBV6-8; J: TRBJ2-3; size: -; CDR3: CASRPPGANTQYF; DNA: TGTGCCAGCAGACCTCCCGGGGCTAATACGCAGTATTTT
length: 14; D: -; V: TRBV19; J: TRBJ2-5; size: -; CDR3: CASALAGVQETQYF; DNA: TGTGCCAGCGCTCTCGCCGGGGTCCAAGAGACCCAGTACTTC
length: 14; D: TRBD1; V: TRBV11-3; J: TRBJ1-1; size: -; CDR3: CASSYRQGATEAFF; DNA: TGTGCCAGCAGCTATCGACAGGGCGCCACTGAAGCTTTCTTT
length: 16; D: -; V: TRBV28; J: TRBJ1-3; size: -; CDR3: CASSLAPDRGGNTIYF; DNA: TGTGCCAGCAGCCTCGCCCCTGATCGGGGTGGAAACACCATATATTTT
length: 14; D: TRBD2; V: TRBV5-1; J: TRBJ2-5; size: -; CDR3: CASSLTSGRETQYF; DNA: TGCGCCAGCAGCTTGACTAGCGGGAGGGAGACCCAGTACTTC
length: 15; D: -; V: TRBV28; J: TRBJ1-6; size: -; CDR3: CASSFAASYNSPLHF; DNA: TGTGCCAGCAGTTTCGCAGCCTCCTATAATTCACCCCTCCACTTT
length: 12; D: -; V: TRBV29-1; J: TRBJ1-5; size: -; CDR3: CSARYSNQPQHF; DNA: TGCAGCGCCCGGTATAGCAATCAGCCCCAGCATTTT
length: 22; D: TRBD1; V: TRBV15; J: TRBJ1-5; size: -; CDR3: CATSRGPWGDSEIGGRNQPQHF; DNA: TGTGCCACCAGCAGAGGCCCCTGGGGGGACAGCGAGATTGGGGGACGCAATCAGCCCCAGCATTTT
length: 16; D: TRBD1; V: TRBV11-3; J: TRBJ1-1; size: -; CDR3: CASSSGQGAPHTEAFF; DNA: TGTGCCAGCAGCTCTGGACAGGGGGCGCCGCACACTGAAGCTTTCTTT
length: 12; D: -; V: TRBV29-1; J: TRBJ1-4; size: -; CDR3: CSVLTTNEKLFF; DNA: TGCAGCGTTCTGACAACTAATGAAAAACTGTTTTTT
length: 12; D: -; V: TRBV28; J: TRBJ1-6; size: -; CDR3: CASSQIHSPLHF; DNA: TGTGCCAGCAGTCAGATTCATTCACCCCTCCACTTT
length: 15; D: TRBD1; V: TRBV11-1; J: TRBJ2-2; size: -; CDR3: CASSLGPGGTGELFF; DNA: TGTGCCAGCAGCTTGGGGCCAGGGGGCACCGGGGAGCTGTTTTTT
length: 12; D: -; V: TRBV18; J: TRBJ2-7; size: -; CDR3: CASSRDGEEQYF; DNA: TGTGCCAGCTCACGGGACGGGGAAGAGCAGTACTTC
length: 13; D: -; V: TRBV18; J: TRBJ1-1; size: -; CDR3: CASSPGERTEAFF; DNA: TGTGCCAGCTCACCAGGGGAGAGGACTGAAGCTTTCTTT
length: 12; D: -; V: TRBV29-1; J: TRBJ2-5; size: -; CDR3: CSGNNVLGIQYF; DNA: TGCAGCGGAAACAACGTATTAGGGATCCAGTACTTC
length: 14; D: -; V: TRBV28; J: TRBJ1-1; size: -; CDR3: CASTKGPFTSEAFF; DNA: TGTGCCAGCACAAAGGGACCTTTCACTTCTGAAGCTTTCTTT
length: 16; D: TRBD1; V: TRBV11-3; J: TRBJ1-1; size: -; CDR3: CASSYGGSGGPTEAFF; DNA: TGTGCCAGCAGCTATGGTGGTTCAGGGGGACCCACTGAAGCTTTCTTT
length: 13; D: -; V: TRBV6-8; J: TRBJ1-3; size: -; CDR3: CASKGGAGNTIYF; DNA: TGTGCCAGCAAGGGGGGGGCTGGAAACACCATATATTTT
length: 14; D: -; V: TRBV6-8; J: TRBJ2-1; size: -; CDR3: CASTDIFRCNEQFF; DNA: TGTGCCAGCACCGACATTTTCAGGTGCAATGAGCAGTTCTTC
length: 15; D: -; V: TRBV11-3; J: TRBJ2-3; size: -; CDR3: CASSLVGLGGDTQYF; DNA: TGTGCCAGCAGCTTAGTTGGCCTCGGGGGAGATACGCAGTATTTT
length: 15; D: -; V: TRBV7-7; J: TRBJ2-7; size: -; CDR3: CASSLGQDHTYEQYF; DNA: TGTGCCAGCAGCTTGGGCCAGGATCACACCTACGAGCAGTACTTC
length: 14; D: -; V: TRBV18; J: TRBJ2-2; size: -; CDR3: CASSPPMYTGELFF; DNA: TGTGCCAGCTCACCACCTATGTATACCGGGGAGCTGTTTTTT
length: 15; D: -; V: TRBV5-1; J: TRBJ1-5; size: -; CDR3: CASSLGDSFNQPQHF; DNA: TGCGCCAGCAGCTTGGGAGACAGTTTTAATCAGCCCCAGCATTTT
length: 15; D: -; V: TRBV16; J: TRBJ2-1; size: once; CDR3: CASGSGIGSYNEQFF; DNA: TGTGCTAGTGGATCTGGGATCGGTTCCTACAATGAGCAGTTCTTC
length: 11; D: -; V: TRBV19; J: TRBJ1-2; size: -; CDR3: CASRSEYGYTF; DNA: TGTGCCAGTAGGTCAGAGTATGGCTACACCTTC
length: 15; D: -; V: TRBV28; J: TRBJ1-5; size: -; CDR3: CASESHGRVNQPQHF; DNA: TGTGCCAGTGAGTCTCATGGGAGGGTAAATCAGCCCCAGCATTTT
length: 13; D: -; V: TRBV14; J: TRBJ1-4; size: -; CDR3: CASSQDLYEKLFF; DNA: TGTGCCAGCAGCCAAGACCTTTACGAAAAACTGTTTTTT
length: 14; D: -; V: TRBV18; J: TRBJ2-1; size: -; CDR3: CASSPRSQRNEQFF; DNA: TGTGCCAGCTCACCACGAAGTCAACGGAATGAGCAGTTCTTC